This T cell receptor beta chain is from a study of pediatric ulcerative colitis. The rectum was sampled with one to two pinch biopsies at colonoscopy. No immunosuppressive drugs were given to ulcerative colitis patients before diagnostic colonoscopy. The method was immunoSEQ multiplex PCR; TCRdb's version includes in-frame clones alone and lacks a portion of them. The sample consists of approximately 40,000 clones, roughly 82% of them appearing once. Germline lookup yields CDR1 MNHNY and CDR2 SVGAGI (reference sequence). The germline V and J ends were trimmed by 5 bases and 4 bases, with 18 bases remaining between them. There are 16 residues in the CDR3.

The origin of this receptor is a boy aged 5 to 17 with severe ulcerative colitis. The gene calls are TRBV6-6 and TRBJ1-3; D is ambiguous. The sequenced sample consisted of gut tissue. The CDR3: CASSPDRPERGNTIYF. DNA of the CDR3: TGTGCCAGCAGTCCCGATAGGCCCGAGAGAGGAAACACCATATATTTT.